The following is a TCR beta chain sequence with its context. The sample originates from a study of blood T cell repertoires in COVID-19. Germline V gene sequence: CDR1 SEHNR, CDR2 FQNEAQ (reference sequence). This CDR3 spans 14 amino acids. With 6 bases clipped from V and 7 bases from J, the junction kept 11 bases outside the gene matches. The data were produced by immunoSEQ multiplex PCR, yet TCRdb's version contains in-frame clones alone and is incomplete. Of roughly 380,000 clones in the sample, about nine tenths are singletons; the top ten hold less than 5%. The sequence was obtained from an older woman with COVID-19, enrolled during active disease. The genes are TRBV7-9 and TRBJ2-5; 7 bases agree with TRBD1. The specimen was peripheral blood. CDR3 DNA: TGTGCCAGCAGTCCCGGGACAGAGAGCGGGACCCAGTACTTC. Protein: CASSPGTESGTQYF.